Given below is one T cell receptor (beta chain) in context. Its specificity is not known. The sample belongs to a study of cytomegalovirus exposure and HLA in healthy donors. Researchers ran the PCR with 60 Vbeta and 13 Jbeta primers. The table came from immunoSEQ multiplex PCR; TCRdb's copy has only in-frame clones and leaves some out. There are more than 90,000 clones in the sample; approximately 89% occur only once, and approximately 4% lies in the top ten. Study results and limitations: Indistinguishable V segments, including TRBV6-2 and TRBV6-3, were excluded. The listing of 160 or so TCR beta chains classed them as cytomegalovirus-associated. Several of the most significant clusters appeared linked to common viral pathogens, based on a later analysis. Later analysis demonstrated an association between a missense DCLRE1C variant and TCR beta V- and J-gene trimming.

CDR3 length: 16 residues. Sequencing was performed on PBMCs. The receptor comes from a man aged 25 to 40 in good health and CMV-seronegative. The rearrangement joins TRBV21-1 to TRBJ1-3. TRBV21-1 is an annotated pseudogene. In DNA, the CDR3 is TGTGCCAGCAGCAAAGGGGGCGGGGGCGGTGGAAACACCATATATTTT. Translation: CASSKGGGGGGNTIYF.